Listed here are 2 T cell receptor beta chains from one sample, sequenced in a study of radiotherapy plus CTLA-4 blockade in lung cancer. The data were produced by immunoSEQ multiplex PCR, yet TCRdb's version contains in-frame clones alone and is incomplete. The data contain 75,000 to 95,000 clones, approximately 82% of them seen just once; the ten biggest clones take up roughly a quarter. Here the sequenced sample was peripheral blood, taken from a patient treated with radiotherapy plus ipilimumab. The receptors here all came from a human donor with non-small cell lung cancer that progressed on radiotherapy plus ipilimumab.

Remarks on this clone: The germline gene is not matched at one end of the junction; a read error may be the cause. The genes are TRBV7-7 and TRBJ1-1; 10 bases line up with TRBD1. This CDR3 is 16 amino acids long. Germline assignment: CDR1 SSHAT and CDR2 FNYEAQ (reference sequence). The DNA for the CDR3 is TGTGCTAGCAGCACCACGAGACAGGGGGCGAGAACTGAAGCTTTCTTT. Translating gives CASSTTRQGARTEAFF.

The chain carries TRBV7-2 and TRBJ2-5, with D unclear. V was clipped by 5 bases and J by 5 bases, with 18 bases between them. Germline assignment: CDR1 SGHTA and CDR2 FQGNSA. The CDR3 has 15 amino acids. CDR3 DNA sequence: TGTGCCAGCAGCCTAACGTCCTCGGTGCGGGAGACCCAGTACTTC. Translation: CASSLTSSVRETQYF.